This T cell receptor beta chain is drawn from a study of blood T cells in healthy people across ages. Alongside a J-beta primer mix, a sample-barcoded 5' primer served in a second PCR lasting about 6 to 12 cycles. TCRdb reprocessed the 5' RACE reads via MiXCR and lists one record per CDR3 protein. The repertoire has some 700,000 distinct CDR3 sequences, roughly 43% of them found once; the top ten carry 20% to 25%. Per germline, CDR1 KGHSH and CDR2 LQKENI. The CDR3 runs to 16 residues. Trimming cost V 2 bases and J 7 bases; bases outside gene matches: 11. This clonotype was detected ten times or more. The sample was blood. The chain combines TRBV18 with TRBJ1-2; TRBD1 agrees at 9 bases. The TCR comes from a woman in her sixties in good health. The CDR3 DNA reads TGTGCCAGCTCACCAAACGAGCAGGGACAGGGTTGTGGCTACACCTTC. Translated, it gives CASSPNEQGQGCGYTF.